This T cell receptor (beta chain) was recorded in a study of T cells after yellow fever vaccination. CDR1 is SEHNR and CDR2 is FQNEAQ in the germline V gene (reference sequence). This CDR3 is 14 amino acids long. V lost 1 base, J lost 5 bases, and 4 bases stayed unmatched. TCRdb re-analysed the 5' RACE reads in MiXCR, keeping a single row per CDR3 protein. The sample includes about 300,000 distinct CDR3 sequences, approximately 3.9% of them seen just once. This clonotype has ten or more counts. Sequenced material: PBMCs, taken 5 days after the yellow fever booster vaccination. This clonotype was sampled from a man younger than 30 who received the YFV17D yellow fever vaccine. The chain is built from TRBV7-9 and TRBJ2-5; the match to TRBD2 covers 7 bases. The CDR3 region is CASSLGASGETQYF. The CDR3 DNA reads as TGTGCCAGCAGCTTAGGGGCTAGCGGTGAGACCCAGTACTTC.